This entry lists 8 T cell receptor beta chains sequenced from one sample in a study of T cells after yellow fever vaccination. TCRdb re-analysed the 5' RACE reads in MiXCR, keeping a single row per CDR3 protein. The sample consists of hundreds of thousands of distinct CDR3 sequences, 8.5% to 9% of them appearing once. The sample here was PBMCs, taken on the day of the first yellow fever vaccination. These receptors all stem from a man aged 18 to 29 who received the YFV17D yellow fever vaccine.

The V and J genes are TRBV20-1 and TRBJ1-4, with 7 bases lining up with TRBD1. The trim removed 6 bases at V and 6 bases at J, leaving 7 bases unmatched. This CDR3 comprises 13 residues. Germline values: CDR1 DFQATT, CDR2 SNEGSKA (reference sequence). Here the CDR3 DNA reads TGCAGTGCGCGGACAGGCTTATATGAAAAACTGTTTTTT. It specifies CSARTGLYEKLFF.

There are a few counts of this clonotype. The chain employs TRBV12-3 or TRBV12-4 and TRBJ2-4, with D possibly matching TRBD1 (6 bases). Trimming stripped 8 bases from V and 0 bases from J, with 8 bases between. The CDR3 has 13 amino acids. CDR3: CASRTAAKNIQYF. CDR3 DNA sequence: TGTGCCAGCCGGACAGCAGCCAAAAACATTCAGTACTTC.

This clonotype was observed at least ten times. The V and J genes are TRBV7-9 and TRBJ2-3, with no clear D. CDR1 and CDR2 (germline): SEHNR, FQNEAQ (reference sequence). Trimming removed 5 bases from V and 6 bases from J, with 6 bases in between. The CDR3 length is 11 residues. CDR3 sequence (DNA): TGTGCCAGCAGCCGCCTGGATACGCAGTATTTT. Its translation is CASSRLDTQYF.

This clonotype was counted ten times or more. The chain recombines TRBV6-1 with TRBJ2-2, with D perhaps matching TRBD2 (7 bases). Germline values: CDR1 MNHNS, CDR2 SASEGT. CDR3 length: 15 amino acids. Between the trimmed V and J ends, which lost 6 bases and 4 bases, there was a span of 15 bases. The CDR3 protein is CASSLGGAGTGELFF. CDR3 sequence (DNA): TGTGCCAGCAGCCTTGGGGGGGCAGGCACCGGGGAGCTGTTTTTT.

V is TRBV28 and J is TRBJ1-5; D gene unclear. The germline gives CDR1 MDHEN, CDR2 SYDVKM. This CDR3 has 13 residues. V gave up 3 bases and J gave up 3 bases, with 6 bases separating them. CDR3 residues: CASSFRDNQPQHF. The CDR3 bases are TGTGCCAGCAGTTTCAGAGACAATCAGCCCCAGCATTTT. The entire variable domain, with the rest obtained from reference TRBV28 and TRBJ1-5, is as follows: DVKVTQSSRYLVKRTGEKVFLECVQDMDHENMFWYRQDPGLGLRLIYFSYDVKMKEKGDIPEGYSVSREKKERFSLILESASTNQTSMYLCASSFRDNQPQHFGDGTRLSIL.

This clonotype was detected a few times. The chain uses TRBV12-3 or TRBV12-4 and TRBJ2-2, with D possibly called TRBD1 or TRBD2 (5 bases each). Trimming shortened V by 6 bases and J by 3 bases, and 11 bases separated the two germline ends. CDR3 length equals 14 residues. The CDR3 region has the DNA TGTGCCAGCAGCCACCGGGACGACACCGGGGAGCTGTTTTTT. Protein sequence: CASSHRDDTGELFF.

CDR3 coding DNA: TGCAGTGCTCCGCGCACGACAGGGGTAATCTCTGGGGCCAACGTCCTGACTTTC. Amino acids: CSAPRTTGVISGANVLTF. This chain joins TRBV20-1 and TRBJ2-6; 8 bases align to TRBD1. The germline gives CDR1 DFQATT, CDR2 SNEGSKA (reference sequence). The ends lost 5 bases at V and 0 bases at J; junction bases unmatched: 12. There are 18 residues in the CDR3.

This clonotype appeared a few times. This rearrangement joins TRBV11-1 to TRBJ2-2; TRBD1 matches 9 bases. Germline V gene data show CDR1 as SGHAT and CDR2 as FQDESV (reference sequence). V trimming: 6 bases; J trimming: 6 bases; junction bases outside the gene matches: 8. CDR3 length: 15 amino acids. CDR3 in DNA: TGTGCCAGCAGAGGGACAGGGAGGATGTCCGGGGAGCTGTTTTTT. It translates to CASRGTGRMSGELFF.